This entry features one T cell receptor (beta chain) sequence. Time point meaning: pre-treatment sample, taken before nivolumab and TIL therapy. Patients were adults with stage 4 NSCLC. This record belongs to a study of TIL therapy for anti-PD-1-resistant metastatic lung cancer. Study context: Tumors were harvested before any PD-1/PD-L1 blockade. By whole-exome sequencing, median non-synonymous tumor mutation burden was roughly 1.6 mutations per megabase. Patients had a median age of approximately 57 years (range roughly 38-75).

V lost 0 bases, J lost 4 bases, and 9 bases lay in between. This CDR3 region has 15 residues. The germline V gene has CDR1 LGHNA and CDR2 YSLEER. The immunoSEQ assay was v3. Profiled with immunoSEQ multiplex PCR; TCRdb holds only in-frame clones, not every one. The data hold 35,000 to 55,000 clones, with 79% observed a single time. This sequence originates from a man in his 70s with non-small cell lung cancer. This sequence joins TRBV4-3 and TRBJ2-2, with D possibly TRBD1 on 5 matching bases. This specimen was blood, taken at baseline. CDR3 sequence (DNA): TGCGCCAGCAGCCAAGATGGGGCCCTCACCGGGGAGCTGTTTTTT. Amino acid sequence: CASSQDGALTGELFF.